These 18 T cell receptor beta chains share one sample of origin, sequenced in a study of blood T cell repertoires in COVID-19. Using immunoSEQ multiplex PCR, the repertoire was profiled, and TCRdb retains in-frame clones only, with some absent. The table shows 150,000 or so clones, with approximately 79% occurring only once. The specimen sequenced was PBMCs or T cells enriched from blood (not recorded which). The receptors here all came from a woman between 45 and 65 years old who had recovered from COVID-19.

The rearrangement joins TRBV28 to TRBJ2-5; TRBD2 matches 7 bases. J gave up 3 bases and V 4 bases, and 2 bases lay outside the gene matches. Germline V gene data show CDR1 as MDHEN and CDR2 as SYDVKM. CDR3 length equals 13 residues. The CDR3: CASSWAGEETQYF. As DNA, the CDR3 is TGTGCCAGCAGTTGGGCGGGGGAAGAGACCCAGTACTTC.

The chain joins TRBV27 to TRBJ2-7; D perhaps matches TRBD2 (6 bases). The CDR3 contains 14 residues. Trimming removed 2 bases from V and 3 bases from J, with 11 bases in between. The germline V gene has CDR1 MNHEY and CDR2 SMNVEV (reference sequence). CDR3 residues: CASSLKGTGYEQYF. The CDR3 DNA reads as TGTGCCAGCAGTTTAAAGGGGACTGGCTACGAGCAGTACTTC.

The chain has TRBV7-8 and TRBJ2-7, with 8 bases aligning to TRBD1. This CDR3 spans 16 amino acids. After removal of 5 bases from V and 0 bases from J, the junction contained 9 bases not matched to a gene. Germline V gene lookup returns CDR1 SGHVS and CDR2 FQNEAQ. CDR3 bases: TGTGCCAGCAGCCTCTACCGGGACAGGCCCTCCTACGAGCAGTACTTC. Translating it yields CASSLYRDRPSYEQYF.

The CDR3 DNA is TGTGCCAGCAGCCCACGCGACTTTTCCCCCACAGATACGCAGTATTTT. It translates to CASSPRDFSPTDTQYF. This chain uses TRBV13 with TRBJ2-3; no clear D. This CDR3 has 16 residues. The ends were cut back, 5 bases at V and 2 bases at J, with 17 bases in the middle. The germline CDR1 and CDR2 sequences are PRHDT and FYEKMQ (reference sequence).

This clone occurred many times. In DNA, the CDR3 is TGTGCCACGGCACCGGGACAGAACCAAGAGACCCAGTACTTC. Translated, it gives CATAPGQNQETQYF. The chain joins TRBV24-1 to TRBJ2-5; 7 bases map to TRBD1. The germline V gene has CDR1 KGHDR and CDR2 SFDVKD. Germline trimming cut 10 bases from V and 0 bases from J; bases unmatched to any gene: 7. CDR3 length: 14 amino acids.

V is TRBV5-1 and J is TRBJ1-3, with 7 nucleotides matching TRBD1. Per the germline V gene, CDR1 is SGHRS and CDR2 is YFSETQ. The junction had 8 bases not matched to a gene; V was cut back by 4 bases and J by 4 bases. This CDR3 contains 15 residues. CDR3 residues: CASSSSTGVGNTIYF. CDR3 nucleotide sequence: TGCGCCAGCAGCAGCTCTACAGGGGTCGGAAACACCATATATTTT.

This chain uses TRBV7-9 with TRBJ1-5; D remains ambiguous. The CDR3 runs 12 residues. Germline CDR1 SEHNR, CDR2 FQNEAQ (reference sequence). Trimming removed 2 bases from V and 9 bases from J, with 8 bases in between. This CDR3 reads CASSLSGGPQHF. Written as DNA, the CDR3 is TGTGCCAGCAGCTTATCAGGAGGGCCCCAGCATTTT.

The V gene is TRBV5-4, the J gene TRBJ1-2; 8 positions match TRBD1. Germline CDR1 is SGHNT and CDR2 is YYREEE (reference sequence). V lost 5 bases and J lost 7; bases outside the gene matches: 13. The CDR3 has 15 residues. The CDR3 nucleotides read TGTGCCAGCAGACACAACGACAGGGGCGCAGTTGGCTACACCTTC. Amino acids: CASRHNDRGAVGYTF.

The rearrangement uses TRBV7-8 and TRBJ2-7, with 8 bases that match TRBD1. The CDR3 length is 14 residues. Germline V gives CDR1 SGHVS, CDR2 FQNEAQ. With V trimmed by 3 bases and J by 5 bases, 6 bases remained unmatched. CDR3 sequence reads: CASSFGQGGNEQYF. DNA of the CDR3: TGTGCCAGCAGCTTCGGACAGGGAGGCAACGAGCAGTACTTC.

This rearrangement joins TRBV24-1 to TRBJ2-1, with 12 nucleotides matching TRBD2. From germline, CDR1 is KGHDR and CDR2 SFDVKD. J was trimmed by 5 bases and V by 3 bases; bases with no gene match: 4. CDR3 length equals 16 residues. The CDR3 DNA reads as TGTGCCACCAGTGATCCGACTAGCGGGGGAAACAATGAGCAGTTCTTC. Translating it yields CATSDPTSGGNNEQFF.

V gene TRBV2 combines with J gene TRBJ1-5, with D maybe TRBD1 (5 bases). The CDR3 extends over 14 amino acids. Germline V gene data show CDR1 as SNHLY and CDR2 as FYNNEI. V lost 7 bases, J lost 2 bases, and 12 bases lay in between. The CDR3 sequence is CASNAKQGNQPQHF. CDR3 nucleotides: TGTGCCAGCAACGCAAAACAGGGCAATCAGCCCCAGCATTTT.

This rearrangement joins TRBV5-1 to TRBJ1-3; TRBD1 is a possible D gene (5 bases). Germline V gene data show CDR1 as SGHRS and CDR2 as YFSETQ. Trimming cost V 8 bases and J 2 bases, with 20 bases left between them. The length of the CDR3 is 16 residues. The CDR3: CASPTLYRSTGNTIYF. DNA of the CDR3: TGCGCCAGTCCAACGTTATACAGGAGCACTGGAAACACCATATATTTT. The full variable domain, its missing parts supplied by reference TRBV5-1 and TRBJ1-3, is KAGVTQTPRYLIKTRGQQVTLSCSPISGHRSVSWYQQTPGQGLQFLFEYFSETQRNKGNFPGRFSGRQFSNSRSEMNVSTLELGDSALYLCASPTLYRSTGNTIYFGEGSWLTVV.

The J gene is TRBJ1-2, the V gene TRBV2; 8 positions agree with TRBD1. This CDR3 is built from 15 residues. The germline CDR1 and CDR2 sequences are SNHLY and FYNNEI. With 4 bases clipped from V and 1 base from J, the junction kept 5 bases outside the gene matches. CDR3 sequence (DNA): TGTGCCAGCAGTGGGGACAGGACTGTTAACTATGGCTACACCTTC. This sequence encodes CASSGDRTVNYGYTF.

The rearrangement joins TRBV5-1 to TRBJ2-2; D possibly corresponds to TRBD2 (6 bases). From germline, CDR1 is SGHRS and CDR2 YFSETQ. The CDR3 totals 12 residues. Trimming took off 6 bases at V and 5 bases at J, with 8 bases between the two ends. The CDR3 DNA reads TGCGCCAGCATGGGGGGAACCGGGGAGCTGTTTTTT. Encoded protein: CASMGGTGELFF.

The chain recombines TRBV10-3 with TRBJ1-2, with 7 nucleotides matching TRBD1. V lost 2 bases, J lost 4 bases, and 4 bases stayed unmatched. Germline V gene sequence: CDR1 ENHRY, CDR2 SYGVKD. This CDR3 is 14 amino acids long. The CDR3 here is CAISETGVFYGYTF. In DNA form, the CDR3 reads TGTGCCATCAGTGAGACAGGGGTGTTCTATGGCTACACCTTC.

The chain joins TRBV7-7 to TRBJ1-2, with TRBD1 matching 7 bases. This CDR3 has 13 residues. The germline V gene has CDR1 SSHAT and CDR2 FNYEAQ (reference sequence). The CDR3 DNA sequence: TGTGCTAGCGGACCCAGACAGGGCGGCGGCTACACCTTC. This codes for CASGPRQGGGYTF.

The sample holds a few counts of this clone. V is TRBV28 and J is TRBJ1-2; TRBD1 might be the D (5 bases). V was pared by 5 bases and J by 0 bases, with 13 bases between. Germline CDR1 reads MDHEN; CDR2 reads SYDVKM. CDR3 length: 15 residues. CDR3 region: CASSPPGGANYGYTF. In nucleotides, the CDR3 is TGTGCCAGCAGTCCTCCGGGGGGAGCTAACTATGGCTACACCTTC.

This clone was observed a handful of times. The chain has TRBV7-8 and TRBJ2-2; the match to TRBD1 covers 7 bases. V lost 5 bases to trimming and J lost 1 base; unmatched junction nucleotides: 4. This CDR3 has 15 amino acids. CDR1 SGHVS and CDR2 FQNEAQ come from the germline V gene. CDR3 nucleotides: TGTGCCAGCAGCCGAGACAGGGTGAACACCGGGGAGCTGTTTTTT. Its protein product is CASSRDRVNTGELFF. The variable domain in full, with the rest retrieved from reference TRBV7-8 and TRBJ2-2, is GAGVSQSPRYKVAKRGQDVALRCDPISGHVSLFWYQQALGQGPEFLTYFQNEAQLDKSGLPSDRFFAERPEGSVSTLKIQRTQQEDSAVYLCASSRDRVNTGELFFGEGSRLTVL.